Given below is one T cell receptor (beta chain) in context. The sample is drawn from a study of blood T cell repertoires in COVID-19. Study summary: In each case, the material was cDNA or gDNA derived from T cells, B-cell-depleted T cells, or PBMCs.

Germline-derived CDR1 and CDR2 are LGHDT and YNNKEL (reference sequence). CDR3 length equals 17 residues. Trimming removed 3 bases at V and 0 bases at J, with 14 bases between. Assay: immunoSEQ multiplex PCR; the TCRdb copy retains only in-frame clones and omits some. Here the sample spans about 66,000 clones, approximately 90% being singletons. The source material was peripheral blood. The chain joins TRBV3-1 (or the pseudogene TRBV3-2) to TRBJ1-4, with a tentative D call TRBD1 (6 bases). The clonotype originates from a woman aged 65 to 85 with acute or convalescent COVID-19. CDR3 region: CASSQWDIPATNEKLFF. Written as DNA, the CDR3 is TGTGCCAGCAGCCAGTGGGACATCCCTGCAACTAATGAAAAACTGTTTTTT.